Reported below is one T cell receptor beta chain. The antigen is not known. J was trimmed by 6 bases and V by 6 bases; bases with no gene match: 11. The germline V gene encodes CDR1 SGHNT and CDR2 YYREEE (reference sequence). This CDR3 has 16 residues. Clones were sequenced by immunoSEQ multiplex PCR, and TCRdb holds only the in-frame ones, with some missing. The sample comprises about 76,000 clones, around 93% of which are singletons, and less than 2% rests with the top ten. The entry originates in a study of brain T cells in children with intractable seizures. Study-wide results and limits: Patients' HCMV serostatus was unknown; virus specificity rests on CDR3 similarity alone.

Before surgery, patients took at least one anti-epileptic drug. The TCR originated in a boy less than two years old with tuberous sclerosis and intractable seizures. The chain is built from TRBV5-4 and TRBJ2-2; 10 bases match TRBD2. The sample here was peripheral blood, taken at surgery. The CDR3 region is CASTAGQRGGSGELFF. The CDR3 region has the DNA TGTGCCAGCACCGCGGGGCAGCGGGGGGGCTCCGGGGAGCTGTTTTTT.